This T cell receptor (beta chain) stems from a study of PD-1 blockade in classical Hodgkin lymphoma. Across the whole study: Every 2 weeks, patients got 3 mg/kg intravenous nivolumab.

Data came from immunoSEQ multiplex PCR; TCRdb stores just in-frame clones and leaves some out. The repertoire includes under 60,000 clones, roughly nine tenths of them detected once, and 6% to 7.5% sits in the top ten. Trimming took 9 bases from V and 2 from J; bases not matched to a gene: 6. The germline CDR1 and CDR2 sequences are MNHEY and SMNVEV (reference sequence). The CDR3 is 14 amino acids. Points from the study as a whole: Patients who responded completely had about the same baseline diversity as newly diagnosed patients. A significant rise in TCR diversity by C4D1 was seen for CD4+ but not CD8+ cells.

To note about this clone: Its antigen is still unknown.

Specified time point: cycle 4 day 1 (C4D1), after five to seven weeks of nivolumab. Brentuximab vedotin exposure varied among the patients, all of whom had relapsed after autologous stem cell transplantation. V gene TRBV27 combines with J gene TRBJ1-3; 8 bases fit TRBD1. This material consisted of peripheral blood mononuclear cells (PBMCs), taken before the fourth cycle of nivolumab. The receptor comes from a human donor with classical Hodgkin lymphoma. This CDR3 is CARAEQGAGNTIYF. CDR3 nucleotides: TGTGCCAGAGCCGAACAGGGGGCTGGAAACACCATATATTTT.